This TCR beta chain was documented in a study of cytomegalovirus exposure and HLA in healthy donors. Study-wide results and caveats: CMV serostatus was the only immune exposure information that was available. Some public TCRs appeared in many individuals, while most sequences were rare.

All donors participated as healthy donors of bone marrow. Unrecorded immune exposure was likely among donors, who were nominally healthy when sampled. The germline V gene has CDR1 MNHEY and CDR2 SVGAGI. This CDR3 region has 11 residues. With 6 bases removed from V and 5 bases from J, the gap between germline ends came to 8 bases. Both 60 Vbeta primers and 13 Jbeta primers went into the PCR. Here immunoSEQ multiplex PCR was the method, and the copy in TCRdb shows in-frame clones only, minus some. Of over 130,000 clones listed, about four fifths were seen once; the top ten hold around 5.9%. In the case of this clone: What it binds is unknown.

The clonotype was recovered from a middle-aged woman in good health and CMV-seropositive. The material sequenced was PBMCs. The J gene is TRBJ2-7, the V gene TRBV6-5; D uncertain. CDR3 region: CASRVQNEQYF. The CDR3 nucleotides read TGTGCCAGCAGGGTCCAGAACGAGCAGTACTTC.